Listed below are T cell receptor beta chains from one sample, sequenced in a study of shared clonotypes between healthy human individuals. The repertoire was sequenced with immunoSEQ multiplex PCR; TCRdb's copy has only in-frame clones and lacks some. The data contain fewer than 1.6 million clones, less than 99% of them singletons. Material: naive CD4+ T cells sorted from blood. These receptors all come from a young man in good health. The conserved cysteine and the conserved F or W are not part of the CDR3 here.

j_gene | v_gene | CDR3aa
TRBJ2-7 | TRBV5-1 | ASSEGLADISYEQY
TRBJ2-7 | TRBV7-6 | ASSHTPGRGHEQY
TRBJ2-2 | TRBV28 | ASRSNSQSGELF
TRBJ2-5 | TRBV10-3 | AISGPLGETQY
TRBJ2-3 | TRBV27 | ASSPSRGTGLAESTDTQY
TRBJ2-3 | TRBV11-2 | ASSPPGGRQSTDTQY
TRBJ2-7 | TRBV10-3 | AISESSSGGVYEQY
TRBJ2-7 | TRBV9 | ASSVVVAGEQY
TRBJ2-1 | TRBV25-1 | ASSELAGKF
TRBJ1-2 | TRBV25-1 | ASRGQSALRGYT
TRBJ1-1 | TRBV2 | ASSGGAWNTEAF
TRBJ1-5 | TRBV19 | ASSMGLLQPQH
TRBJ1-5 | TRBV18 | ASSPGQANQPQH
TRBJ1-2 | TRBV19 | ASKKNRGRYGYT
TRBJ2-5 | TRBV27 | ASSQRAYLPETQY
TRBJ2-5 | TRBV5-1 | ASSTTGTGGETQY
TRBJ2-7 | TRBV5-1 | ASSLLGRGTYEQY
TRBJ2-1 | TRBV5-5 | ASLAGDSGEQF
TRBJ1-2 | TRBV5-1 | ASRERRTGPYGYT
TRBJ2-7 | TRBV5-1 | ASSWDPNSSYEQY
TRBJ1-3 | TRBV7-2 | ASSFTPQSSGNTIY
TRBJ2-3 | TRBV7-3 | ASSLLAGDADTQY
TRBJ1-3 | TRBV5-1 | ASSLVPSDSGNTIY
TRBJ2-5 | TRBV5-1 | ASSLDTGGGETQY
TRBJ2-5 | TRBV30 | AWSLTGATGETQY
TRBJ1-1 | TRBV18 | ASSPTDSANTEAF
TRBJ2-7 | TRBV4-2 | ASTSWAGKDEQY
TRBJ1-1 | TRBV19 | ASSTAGGGTEAF
TRBJ2-1 | TRBV6-5 | ASSYSEGLAGGEQF
TRBJ1-5 | TRBV28 | ASSTVGQPQH
TRBJ1-2 | TRBV30 | ACPRSGSYGYT
TRBJ1-2 | TRBV5-8 | ASSLDPIDGYT
TRBJ1-3 | TRBV7-9 | ASSHRGLGNTIY
TRBJ1-1 | TRBV5-1 | ASSRDRVNTEAF
TRBJ2-5 | TRBV19 | ASSRTRQETQY
TRBJ2-7 | TRBV28 | ASSNRDSYEQY
TRBJ1-2 | TRBV9 | ASSPTPRGYGYT
TRBJ2-5 | TRBV13 | ASSLQFRGQETQY
TRBJ2-1 | TRBV18 | ASALGAGGAYNEQF
TRBJ2-5 | TRBV5-1 | ASSLGTSGSHETQY
TRBJ2-3 | TRBV5-1 | ASSLSDTDTQY
TRBJ1-2 | TRBV29-1 | SAQGETGYT
TRBJ2-2 | TRBV6-5 | AATGRTGELF
TRBJ1-2 | TRBV19 | ASSTGQGGPLRDGYT
TRBJ1-4 | TRBV5-6 | ASSRTGDEKLF